These 29 T cell receptor beta chains originate from one sample sequenced in a study of shared T cell receptors in the human thymus. Assay used: immunoSEQ multiplex PCR; TCRdb lists only in-frame clones, some missing. Of about 710,000 clones listed, around 87% are singletons. These data are also associated with another study on human thymus T cells.

Sequenced material: thymocytes. The receptors shown here come from a boy younger than two with a congenital heart defect.

This rearrangement joins TRBV2 to TRBJ1-1; TRBD1 might be the D (6 bases). Trimming removed 6 bases at V and 1 base at J, with 12 bases between. CDR3 length equals 14 residues. Germline CDR1 reads SNHLY; CDR2 reads FYNNEI. The CDR3 reads CASRMDSQNTEAFF. The CDR3 nucleotides read TGTGCCAGCAGGATGGACAGTCAGAACACTGAAGCTTTCTTT. Using reference TRBV2 and TRBJ1-1 for the parts outside the CDR3, the full variable domain is EPEVTQTPSHQVTQMGQEVILRCVPISNHLYFYWYRQILGQKVEFLVSFYNNEISEKSEIFDDQFSVERPDGSNFTLKIRSTKLEDSAMYFCASRMDSQNTEAFFGQGTRLTVV.

CDR3 sequence (DNA): TGTGCCAGCAGCGTAGGGGAGGGGAGATTAGGGTCCTATAATTCACCCCTCCACTTT. Residues: CASSVGEGRLGSYNSPLHF. The chain employs TRBV9 and TRBJ1-6; D possibly corresponds to TRBD1 (5 bases). This CDR3 comprises 19 residues. Trimming took 0 bases from V and 1 from J, leaving 17 bases between them. The germline V gene has CDR1 SGDLS and CDR2 YYNGEE.

The V gene is TRBV4-3, the J gene TRBJ2-2, with 8 nucleotides matching TRBD2. With V trimmed by 3 bases and J by 4 bases, 4 bases remained unmatched. Germline values: CDR1 LGHNA, CDR2 YSLEER. This CDR3 has 15 residues. CDR3 protein: CASSHKRESTGELFF. Written as DNA, the CDR3 is TGCGCCAGCAGCCACAAGCGGGAGAGCACCGGGGAGCTGTTTTTT.

The V call is TRBV7-8, the J call TRBJ2-7; tentatively, D is TRBD2 (6 bases). Trimming removed 5 bases at V and 5 bases at J, with 22 bases between. The CDR3 consists of 16 residues. CDR1 is SGHVS and CDR2 is FQNEAQ in the germline V gene. CDR3 DNA sequence: TGTGCCAGCAGCCCCCTTGTGGGCCCTGAGCGGGACGAGCAGTACTTC. This translates into CASSPLVGPERDEQYF.

This clone was detected only once. The same CDR3 is also encoded by other DNA sequences in this sample. This chain joins TRBV4-1 and TRBJ2-5; TRBD2 aligns across 8 bases. CDR3 length equals 15 residues. Trimming took 5 bases from V and 2 from J; bases not matched to a gene: 7. Germline V gene sequence: CDR1 MGHRA, CDR2 YSYEKL. CDR3: CASSGLAGNQETQYF. The CDR3 DNA reads TGCGCCAGCAGCGGGCTAGCGGGTAATCAAGAGACCCAGTACTTC.

DNA of the CDR3: TGTGCCAGCAGTTTACAGGACCAAGAGACCCAGTACTTC. Its translation: CASSLQDQETQYF. The gene calls are TRBV27 and TRBJ2-5, with D unresolved. V was trimmed by 2 bases and J by 0 bases, leaving 4 bases between them. This CDR3 region has 13 residues. The germline gives CDR1 MNHEY, CDR2 SMNVEV (reference sequence).

The rearrangement links TRBV28 to TRBJ1-1, with TRBD1 identical over 8 bases. V shed 5 bases and J 2 bases; nucleotides not matched to a gene: 13. Germline-derived CDR1 and CDR2 are MDHEN and SYDVKM. This CDR3 has 17 amino acids. The CDR3 loop reads CASSIPDRGGPNTEAFF. CDR3 nucleotides: TGTGCCAGCAGTATCCCAGACAGGGGAGGACCAAACACTGAAGCTTTCTTT.

The chain carries TRBV7-6 and TRBJ1-4; 9 bases align to TRBD1. Germline CDR1 reads SGHVS; CDR2 reads FNYEAQ. V trimming: 1 base; J trimming: 5 bases; junction bases outside the gene matches: 14. This CDR3 has 19 amino acids. This CDR3 reads CASSLVVIGDGTGNEKLFF. The CDR3 region has the DNA TGTGCCAGCAGCTTAGTAGTAATAGGGGACGGGACAGGGAATGAAAAACTGTTTTTT.

The chain is built from TRBV28 and TRBJ2-5; tentatively, D is TRBD2 (6 bases). Germline loops: CDR1 MDHEN, CDR2 SYDVKM. V was shortened by 6 bases and J by 4 bases, with 18 bases between the two germline ends. This CDR3 region has 15 residues. The CDR3: CASSPTPPGVETQYF. Written as DNA, the CDR3 is TGTGCCAGCAGCCCCACCCCCCCGGGGGTAGAGACCCAGTACTTC.

The table lists this clone with a count of one. The chain uses TRBV28 and TRBJ2-2; TRBD2 agrees at 12 bases. Trimming cost V 2 bases and J 1 base; bases outside gene matches: 5. CDR1 is MDHEN and CDR2 is SYDVKM in the germline V gene. The CDR3 is 18 amino acids. The CDR3 DNA reads as TGTGCCAGCAGTTTAATTCTAGCGGGGGGGAAGAACACCGGGGAGCTGTTTTTT. Translation: CASSLILAGGKNTGELFF.

The chain links TRBV11-2 to TRBJ2-7; D not resolved. The CDR3 totals 14 residues. Per germline, CDR1 SGHAT and CDR2 FQNNGV. With 5 bases removed from V and 4 bases from J, the gap between germline ends came to 15 bases. The CDR3 sequence: CASSRKETDYEQYF. The CDR3, as DNA: TGTGCCAGCAGCCGGAAGGAGACTGATTACGAGCAGTACTTC. Drawing the rest from reference TRBV11-2 and TRBJ2-7, the complete variable domain is EAGVAQSPRYKIIEKRQSVAFWCNPISGHATLYWYQQILGQGPKLLIQFQNNGVVDDSQLPKDRFSAERLKGVDSTLKIQPAKLEDSAVYLCASSRKETDYEQYFGPGTRLTVT.

The chain has TRBV29-1 and TRBJ2-7; 7 positions match TRBD1. V was pared by 7 bases and J by 4 bases, with 10 bases of the junction left unmatched. This CDR3 contains 13 residues. CDR1 SQVTM and CDR2 ANQGSEA come from the germline V gene. CDR3 in amino acids: CSAKRQGSYEQYF. Written as DNA, the CDR3 is TGCAGCGCTAAAAGACAGGGCTCTTACGAGCAGTACTTC.

The J gene is TRBJ2-1, the V gene TRBV7-6, with 7 nucleotides matching TRBD2. Per the germline V gene, CDR1 is SGHVS and CDR2 is FNYEAQ. The J segment lost 3 bases and the V segment lost 2 bases, leaving 7 bases of the junction unmatched. The CDR3 runs 16 residues. The CDR3 is CASSLRVRERYNEQFF. The CDR3 bases are TGTGCCAGCAGCTTACGAGTGCGGGAGCGCTACAATGAGCAGTTCTTC. Together with reference TRBV7-6 and TRBJ2-1, the CDR3 gives the full variable domain: GAGVSQSPRYKVTKRGQDVALRCDPISGHVSLYWYRQALGQGPEFLTYFNYEAQQDKSGLPNDRFSAERPEGSISTLTIQRTEQRDSAMYRCASSLRVRERYNEQFFGPGTRLTVL.

This clone was found once. This rearrangement joins TRBV29-1 to TRBJ2-5, with D perhaps TRBD1 (8 bases). Per the germline V gene, CDR1 is SQVTM and CDR2 is ANQGSEA. The V and J ends lost 3 bases and 3 bases respectively, with 20 bases between them. The CDR3 is 16 amino acids. The CDR3 region is CSVDPLQGGWEETQYF. The CDR3 DNA follows: TGCAGCGTTGACCCCTTACAGGGGGGGTGGGAAGAGACCCAGTACTTC.

The rearrangement uses TRBV5-1 and TRBJ1-2; a weak D match, TRBD1 (6 bases). The CDR3 extends over 14 amino acids. V lost 2 bases and J 4 bases, leaving 12 bases between the germline ends. CDR1 SGHRS and CDR2 YFSETQ come from the germline V gene. The CDR3 region has the DNA TGCGCCAGCAGCTTAAAAGGACAGAGCTATGGCTACACCTTC. Encoded protein: CASSLKGQSYGYTF.

The chain carries TRBV7-2 and TRBJ2-7, with 9 bases aligning to TRBD2. Germline V CDR1 and CDR2: SGHTA, FQGNSA. Unmatched junction bases numbered 7, after V lost 5 bases and J lost 2 bases. CDR3 size: 15 residues. CDR3 sequence reads: CASSNLAGPAYEQYF. CDR3 coding DNA: TGTGCCAGCAGCAACCTAGCGGGGCCTGCCTACGAGCAGTACTTC.

The chain recombines TRBV5-1 with TRBJ1-1, with D perhaps matching TRBD1 (6 bases). The V end lost 0 bases, the J end lost 3 bases, and 24 bases lay between the germline ends. Germline CDR1 is SGHRS and CDR2 is YFSETQ. This CDR3 region has 19 residues. For the CDR3, the DNA is TGCGCCAGCAGCTTGGTTTTGGGGATCCAGGGGTTGCAGTACACTGAAGCTTTCTTT. This encodes CASSLVLGIQGLQYTEAFF.

The chain recombines TRBV4-3 with TRBJ2-7, with 7 nucleotides matching TRBD1. Germline assignment: CDR1 LGHNA and CDR2 YSLEER. There are 17 residues in the CDR3. The V segment lost 0 bases and the J segment 3 bases; nucleotides outside the gene matches: 11. CDR3: CASSQDFDDRDIYEQYF. In DNA, the CDR3 is TGCGCCAGCAGCCAAGATTTTGATGACAGGGATATCTACGAGCAGTACTTC.

The rearrangement links TRBV14 to TRBJ1-4; possible D gene TRBD1, 5 bases. The CDR3 consists of 15 residues. Deletions cut 0 bases from V and 6 bases from J, with 11 bases between. The V gene's germline CDR1 is SGHDN and CDR2 FVKESK. CDR3 region: CASSQEAGPDEKLFF. As DNA, the CDR3 is TGTGCCAGCAGCCAAGAGGCAGGGCCGGATGAAAAACTGTTTTTT.

This chain uses TRBV7-2 with TRBJ2-5; 9 nucleotides match TRBD2. CDR1 is SGHTA, CDR2 FQGNSA, per germline. The CDR3 runs 14 residues. Germline trimming cut 2 bases from V and 5 bases from J; bases unmatched to any gene: 3. The CDR3 spells CASSLIAGDETQYF. CDR3 nucleotide sequence: TGTGCCAGCAGCTTAATAGCGGGAGACGAGACCCAGTACTTC.

This clone was observed a few times. The chain recombines TRBV5-1 with TRBJ2-7, with D perhaps TRBD1 (5 bases). This CDR3 has 14 amino acids. The germline gives CDR1 SGHRS, CDR2 YFSETQ. V was clipped by 4 bases and J by 2 bases, with 13 bases between them. The CDR3 coding sequence is TGCGCCAGCAGCGAGAGACAGAGTACCTACGAGCAGTACTTC. Its protein product is CASSERQSTYEQYF. Looking up the rest from reference TRBV5-1 and TRBJ2-7 gives the full variable domain: KAGVTQTPRYLIKTRGQQVTLSCSPISGHRSVSWYQQTPGQGLQFLFEYFSETQRNKGNFPGRFSGRQFSNSRSEMNVSTLELGDSALYLCASSERQSTYEQYFGPGTRLTVT.

V gene TRBV5-1 combines with J gene TRBJ1-2; TRBD1 matches at 7 bases. CDR3 length: 15 amino acids. J was trimmed by 3 bases and V by 4 bases; bases with no gene match: 9. The germline gives CDR1 SGHRS, CDR2 YFSETQ. This chain's CDR3 is CASSAGDSPDYGYTF. The CDR3 bases are TGCGCCAGCAGCGCAGGGGACAGTCCAGACTATGGCTACACCTTC.

The V and J genes are TRBV4-3 and TRBJ2-7; D is ambiguous. Germline-derived CDR1 and CDR2 are LGHNA and YSLEER. V was cut by 0 bases and J by 0 bases, with 15 bases left in between. CDR3 size: 17 residues. The CDR3 region has the DNA TGCGCCAGCAGCCAAGATCTAATTCTCGAGAGCTCCTACGAGCAGTACTTC. It translates to CASSQDLILESSYEQYF.

The chain joins TRBV7-2 to TRBJ1-1; D remains ambiguous. Germline CDR1 and CDR2: SGHTA and FQGNSA. V was shortened by 5 bases and J by 1 base, with 11 bases between the two germline ends. This CDR3 spans 14 amino acids. As DNA, the CDR3 is TGTGCCAGCAGCAACCTACAGAGGAACACTGAAGCTTTCTTT. Its protein is CASSNLQRNTEAFF.

The V gene is TRBV7-9, the J gene TRBJ1-1, with 7 nucleotides matching TRBD1. Germline CDR1 and CDR2: SEHNR and FQNEAQ (reference sequence). The CDR3 has 15 residues. Germline trimming cut 5 bases from V and 7 bases from J; bases unmatched to any gene: 13. CDR3 nucleotides: TGTGCCAGCAGCACCCGACAGGGCGGTATGGGTGAAGCTTTCTTT. Amino acid sequence: CASSTRQGGMGEAFF.

The chain uses TRBV14 and TRBJ1-4; 8 bases are a match to TRBD1. Germline loops: CDR1 SGHDN, CDR2 FVKESK. This CDR3 contains 18 residues. J lost 7 bases, V lost 4 bases, and 17 bases had no gene match. This chain's CDR3 is CASSPPRMAGGAGEKLFF. The CDR3 DNA reads as TGTGCCAGCAGCCCTCCGCGGATGGCAGGGGGCGCAGGTGAAAAACTGTTTTTT.

The chain couples TRBV28 to TRBJ2-3; 8 bases match TRBD2. The CDR3 has 17 amino acids. With V trimmed by 4 bases and J by 2 bases, 11 bases remained unmatched. Germline V lookup: CDR1 MDHEN, CDR2 SYDVKM. The CDR3 DNA reads TGTGCCAGCAGTTACGAGCGGGAGTTTAGCCTCACAGATACGCAGTATTTT. This codes for CASSYEREFSLTDTQYF.

The J gene is TRBJ2-4, the V gene TRBV30; 8 positions match TRBD1. The CDR3 runs to 18 residues. CDR1 is GTSNPN and CDR2 is SVGIG in the germline V gene (reference sequence). The trim removed 4 bases at V and 0 bases at J, leaving 14 bases unmatched. For the CDR3, the DNA is TGTGCCTGGAACCCCGGACAGGGTTTCAGAGCAGCCAAAAACATTCAGTACTTC. Its translation: CAWNPGQGFRAAKNIQYF. Filled out from reference TRBV30 and TRBJ2-4, the complete variable domain reads SQTIHQWPATLVQPVGSPLSLECTVEGTSNPNLYWYRQAAGRGLQLLFYSVGIGQISSEVPQNLSASRPQDRQFILSSKKLLLSDSGFYLCAWNPGQGFRAAKNIQYFGAGTRLSVL.

This clone was detected only once. The chain combines TRBV27 with TRBJ1-1; 7 nucleotides agree with TRBD1. The CDR3 has 13 amino acids. Losses at the gene ends were 3 bases for V and 3 bases for J; bases not matched to a gene: 1. CDR1 is MNHEY and CDR2 is SMNVEV in the germline V gene (reference sequence). In nucleotides, the CDR3 is TGTGCCAGCAGTTTCACAGGGGACACTGAAGCTTTCTTT. Protein sequence: CASSFTGDTEAFF.